This T cell receptor beta chain was retrieved from a study of OX40 agonist ivuxolimab in advanced cancers. Study-level information: Intravenous ivuxolimab was administered to patients every 2 weeks at 0.01 to 10 mg/kg. From roughly 23 to 85 years was the age range, with a mean of around 60 years, and nearly 85% were male.

On cycle 4 day 1 and cycle 7 day 1, as well as at baseline, blood was sampled. The CDR3 is 14 amino acids. Germline lookup yields CDR1 SGDLS and CDR2 YYNGEE. Trimming removed 6 bases at V and 1 base at J, with 13 bases between. The repertoire was sequenced with immunoSEQ multiplex PCR; TCRdb's copy has only in-frame clones and lacks some. The repertoire holds approximately 120,000 clones, with 85% to 95% as singletons. The rearrangement links TRBV9 to TRBJ1-1; no clear D. Specimen: CD4+ or CD8+ T cells sorted from blood, collected in a trial of the OX40 agonist ivuxolimab. The receptor was isolated from an adult with an advanced solid tumor such as melanoma, head and neck, liver or kidney cancer. CDR3 amino acids: CASTPGVGNTEAFF. The CDR3 nucleotides read TGTGCCAGCACCCCGGGCGTGGGGAACACTGAAGCTTTCTTT.